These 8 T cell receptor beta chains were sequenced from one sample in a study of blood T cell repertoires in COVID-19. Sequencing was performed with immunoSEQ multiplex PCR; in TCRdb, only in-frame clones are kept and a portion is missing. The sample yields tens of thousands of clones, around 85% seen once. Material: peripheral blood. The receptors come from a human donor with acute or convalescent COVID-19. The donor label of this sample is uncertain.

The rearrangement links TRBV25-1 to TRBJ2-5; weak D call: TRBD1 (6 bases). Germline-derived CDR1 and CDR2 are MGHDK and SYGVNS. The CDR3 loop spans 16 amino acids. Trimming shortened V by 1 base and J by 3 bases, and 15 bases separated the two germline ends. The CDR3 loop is CASSELGGAGEETQYF. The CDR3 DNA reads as TGTGCCAGCAGTGAATTGGGTGGGGCAGGGGAAGAGACCCAGTACTTC.

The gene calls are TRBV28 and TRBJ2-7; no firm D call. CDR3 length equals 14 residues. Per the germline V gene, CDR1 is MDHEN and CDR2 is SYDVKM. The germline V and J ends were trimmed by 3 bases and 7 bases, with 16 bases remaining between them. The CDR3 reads CASSLRELTREQYF. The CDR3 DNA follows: TGTGCCAGCAGTTTGAGAGAACTGACGCGGGAGCAGTACTTC.

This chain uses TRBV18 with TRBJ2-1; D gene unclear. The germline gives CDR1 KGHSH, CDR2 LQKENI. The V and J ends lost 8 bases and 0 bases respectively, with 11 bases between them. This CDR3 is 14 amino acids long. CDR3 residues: CASRGSSSYNEQFF. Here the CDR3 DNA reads TGTGCCAGCCGCGGTAGTAGCTCCTACAATGAGCAGTTCTTC.

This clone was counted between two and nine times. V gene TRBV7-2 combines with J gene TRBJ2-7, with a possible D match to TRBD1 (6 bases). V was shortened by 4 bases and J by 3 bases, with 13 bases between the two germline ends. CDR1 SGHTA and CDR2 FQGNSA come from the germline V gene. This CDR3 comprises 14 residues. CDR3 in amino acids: CASSSQGIVYEQYF. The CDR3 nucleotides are TGTGCCAGCAGCTCACAGGGAATTGTCTACGAGCAGTACTTC.

The CDR3 reads CASSRRDRAGSAEKLFF. The CDR3 nucleotides read TGTGCCAGCAGCCGGCGGGACAGGGCCGGTTCCGCCGAAAAACTGTTTTTT. This chain links TRBV5-6 with TRBJ1-4, with 9 bases fitting TRBD1. CDR1 and CDR2 from the germline V gene are SGHDT and YYEEEE. The V gene end was trimmed by 4 bases and the J gene end by 8 bases; junction bases not matched to a gene: 15. The length of the CDR3 is 17 residues.

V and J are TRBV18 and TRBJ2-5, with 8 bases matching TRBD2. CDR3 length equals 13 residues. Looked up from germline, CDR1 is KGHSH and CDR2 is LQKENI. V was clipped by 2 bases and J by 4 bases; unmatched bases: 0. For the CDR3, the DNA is TGTGCCAGCTCACCAGGACTAGCAGAGACCCAGTACTTC. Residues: CASSPGLAETQYF.

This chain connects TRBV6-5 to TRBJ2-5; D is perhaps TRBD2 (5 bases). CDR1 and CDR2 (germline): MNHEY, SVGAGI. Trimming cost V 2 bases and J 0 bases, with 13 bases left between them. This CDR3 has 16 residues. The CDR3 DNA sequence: TGTGCCAGCAGTTACCGGGATTACAAGTACCAAGAGACCCAGTACTTC. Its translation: CASSYRDYKYQETQYF.

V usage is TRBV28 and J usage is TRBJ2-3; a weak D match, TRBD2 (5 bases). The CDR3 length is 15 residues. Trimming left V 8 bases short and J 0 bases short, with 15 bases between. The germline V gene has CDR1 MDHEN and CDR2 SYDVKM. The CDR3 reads CASGLQRGSTDTQYF. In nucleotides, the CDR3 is TGTGCCAGCGGACTCCAGCGCGGAAGCACAGATACGCAGTATTTT.